A selection of T cell receptor beta chains follows, all from one sample in a study of CD8+ T cells in alopecia areata. The table came from immunoSEQ multiplex PCR; TCRdb's copy has only in-frame clones and leaves some out. The sample has approximately 150,000 clones, 75% to 90% seen once. This specimen consisted of CD8+ T cells sorted from blood, obtained at week 0. Receptor source: a human donor with alopecia areata. The CDR3 runs from the conserved cysteine through the conserved F or W. The order of the fields is J gene, clone size, D gene, V gene, CDR3 protein, CDR3 DNA. A D gene is named only where the DNA matches it firmly. The size field is filled for only some rows; it gives once, few, many or a size class.

>TRBJ2-5|.|.|TRBV6-6
CASNQGGEETQYF
TGTGCCAGCAATCAGGGGGGAGAGGAGACCCAGTACTTC
>TRBJ2-7|.|.|TRBV29-1
CSVEGEQPEQYF
TGCAGCGTTGAGGGGGAGCAGCCCGAGCAGTACTTC
>TRBJ2-7|few|.|TRBV5-1
CASGAGGNFEQYF
TGCGCCAGCGGGGCCGGAGGGAATTTCGAGCAGTACTTC
>TRBJ2-1|.|TRBD2|TRBV7-9
CASSLVQRGDNEQFF
TGTGCCAGCAGCTTAGTGCAGCGGGGCGACAATGAGCAGTTCTTC
>TRBJ2-7|.|.|TRBV19
CASSTSRTYEQYF
TGTGCCAGTAGTACTAGTCGAACCTACGAGCAGTACTTC
>TRBJ2-5|.|TRBD2|TRBV29-1
CSVEPGLAVQETQYF
TGCAGCGTGGAACCGGGACTAGCGGTACAAGAGACCCAGTACTTC
>TRBJ2-6|.|TRBD1|TRBV27
CASSWTGQANVLTF
TGTGCCAGCAGTTGGACAGGGCAAGCCAACGTCCTGACTTTC
>TRBJ2-1|.|TRBD1|TRBV27
CASSKGTGDFF
TGTGCCAGCAGTAAAGGGACAGGGGATTTCTTC
>TRBJ2-7|.|TRBD1|TRBV5-5
CASSLPDRAYEQYF
TGTGCCAGCAGCTTACCAGACAGGGCCTACGAGCAGTACTTC
>TRBJ2-7|.|TRBD2|TRBV6-1
CASSDQTGLAGGKTYEQYF
TGTGCCAGCAGTGACCAAACGGGACTAGCGGGGGGGAAGACCTACGAGCAGTACTTC
>TRBJ2-1|.|.|TRBV27
CASSLFRGSEQFF
TGTGCCAGCAGTTTATTTAGAGGTTCTGAGCAGTTCTTC
>TRBJ2-7|.|TRBD1|TRBV2
CASSDGQGDEQYF
TGTGCCAGCAGTGATGGCCAGGGGGACGAGCAGTACTTC
>TRBJ2-7|.|TRBD2|TRBV4-1
CASSQELAGGEQYF
TGCGCCAGCAGCCAAGAACTAGCGGGAGGCGAGCAGTACTTC
>TRBJ2-7|.|.|TRBV2
CASSVAGPTGEQYF
TGTGCCAGCAGTGTGGCGGGGCCTACGGGGGAGCAGTACTTC
>TRBJ2-1|.|TRBD2|TRBV29-1
CSVGASGTYNEQFF
TGCAGCGTGGGGGCTAGCGGGACCTACAATGAGCAGTTCTTC
>TRBJ2-3|.|TRBD1|TRBV14
CASSHQGTAHTDTQYF
TGTGCCAGCAGCCATCAAGGGACAGCCCACACAGATACGCAGTATTTT
>TRBJ2-3|.|.|TRBV4-1
CASSQDREAGRSSDTQYF
TGCGCCAGCAGCCAAGATAGAGAGGCAGGGCGATCGTCAGATACGCAGTATTTT
>TRBJ2-1|.|.|TRBV5-6
CASNPSTGYNEQFF
TGTGCCAGCAACCCTTCCACGGGTTACAATGAGCAGTTCTTC
>TRBJ2-3|.|.|TRBV6-5
CASSTTVGSTDTQYF
TGTGCCAGCAGTACAACCGTAGGTAGCACAGATACGCAGTATTTT
>TRBJ2-1|.|.|TRBV7-9
CASSSARDGFYNEQFF
TGTGCCAGCAGCTCTGCCCGGGACGGTTTTTACAATGAGCAGTTCTTC
>TRBJ2-1|few|TRBD1|TRBV15
CATSRDRDRRGEQFF
TGTGCCACCAGCAGAGATAGGGACAGGAGGGGTGAGCAGTTCTTC
>TRBJ1-2|.|.|TRBV6-5
CASSYSPGVLYGYTF
TGTGCCAGCAGTTACTCCCCAGGGGTCCTCTATGGCTACACCTTC
>TRBJ2-2|.|.|TRBV10-3
CAISEGSENTGELFF
TGTGCCATCAGTGAGGGCAGTGAGAACACCGGGGAGCTGTTTTTT
>TRBJ1-2|.|TRBD1|TRBV5-1
CASGLLTGQGPNYGYTF
TGCGCCAGCGGTCTTCTTACGGGACAGGGCCCTAACTATGGCTACACCTTC